The rows below give T cell receptor beta chains drawn from one sample of a study of blood T cell repertoires in COVID-19. TCRdb's table, derived via immunoSEQ multiplex PCR, lists solely in-frame clones and lacks some. The profile shows 54,000 or so clones, roughly four fifths of them singletons. Sequenced input: peripheral blood. Receptor source: a woman aged 60-70 years with acute or convalescent COVID-19. CDR3s include the opening cysteine and the closing phenylalanine or tryptophan. D genes are given only for firm matches. Clone sizes are given selectively: once, few, many, or a class where the clone is expanded.

J: TRBJ2-1
D: TRBD2
size: .
V: TRBV19
DNA: TGTGCCAGCGCGACTAGCGGGGTCAGTAGGGAGCAGTTCTTC
CDR3: CASATSGVSREQFF

J: TRBJ1-1
D: TRBD1
size: .
V: TRBV18
DNA: TGTGCCAGCTCACTTTCGACAGGGTACACTGAAGCTTTCTTT
CDR3: CASSLSTGYTEAFF

J: TRBJ1-1
D: TRBD1
size: few
V: TRBV18
DNA: TGTGCCAGCTCACCACCCACAGGGGGCGCGAGGACTGAAGCTTTCTTT
CDR3: CASSPPTGGARTEAFF

J: TRBJ1-4
D: TRBD1
size: once
V: TRBV28
DNA: TGTGCCAGCAGCCCCAGGGGGCGGGGTGAAAAACTGTTTTTT
CDR3: CASSPRGRGEKLFF

J: TRBJ2-2
D: .
size: few
V: TRBV19
DNA: TGTGCCAGTAGTATGCTGGGGGCCCTGAGAAACGGGGAGCTGTTTTTT
CDR3: CASSMLGALRNGELFF

J: TRBJ1-1
D: .
size: few
V: TRBV4-2
DNA: TGTGCCAGCAGACAGGACAGTTTGAACACTGAAGCTTTCTTT
CDR3: CASRQDSLNTEAFF

J: TRBJ2-1
D: TRBD2
size: .
V: TRBV25-1
DNA: TGTGCCAGCAGTGAACCCGGCGGGGGGGCGAATGAGCAGTTCTTC
CDR3: CASSEPGGGANEQFF

J: TRBJ1-1
D: TRBD1
size: .
V: TRBV27
DNA: TGTGCCAGCAGTTTATCGGGGACAGCGTTTAACACTGAAGCTTTCTTT
CDR3: CASSLSGTAFNTEAFF

J: TRBJ1-5
D: .
size: .
V: TRBV7-2
DNA: TGTGCCAGCAGCTTAGGCAGGGATCAGCCCCAGCATTTT
CDR3: CASSLGRDQPQHF

J: TRBJ2-7
D: TRBD2
size: .
V: TRBV6-1
DNA: TGTGCCAGCAGTGAACATAGCGGGAGGGCCTCCGGCGAGCAGTACTTC
CDR3: CASSEHSGRASGEQYF

J: TRBJ2-3
D: TRBD2
size: .
V: TRBV6-5
DNA: TGTGCCAGCCAGCTCGGGACTAGCGGGACAGATACGCAGTATTTT
CDR3: CASQLGTSGTDTQYF

J: TRBJ2-1
D: TRBD1
size: .
V: TRBV30
DNA: TGTGCCTGGAGTGGGGGGTGGACAGGGGGCAATGAGCAGTTCTTC
CDR3: CAWSGGWTGGNEQFF

J: TRBJ2-5
D: TRBD2
size: .
V: TRBV2
DNA: TGTGCCAGCAGTGCCTCTCCAGCGGGATTCCAAGAGACCCAGTACTTC
CDR3: CASSASPAGFQETQYF

J: TRBJ2-5
D: TRBD2
size: .
V: TRBV30
DNA: TGTGCCTGGAGTGTACGCGGGAGGGCCGTTGAGACCCAGTACTTC
CDR3: CAWSVRGRAVETQYF

J: TRBJ1-1
D: TRBD1
size: .
V: TRBV19
DNA: TGTGCCAGTAGTCCCGGGACAGTGAACACTGAAGCTTTCTTT
CDR3: CASSPGTVNTEAFF

J: TRBJ1-3
D: TRBD1
size: .
V: TRBV30
DNA: TGTGCCTGGAGTGTATATGGGGGACAGGGAGAGGCCACCATATATTTT
CDR3: CAWSVYGGQGEATIYF

J: TRBJ1-5
D: .
size: .
V: TRBV5-5
DNA: TGTGCCAGCAGCTTGGAGGGGCCTCAGCCCCAGCATTTT
CDR3: CASSLEGPQPQHF

J: TRBJ1-1
D: .
size: .
V: TRBV28
DNA: TGTGCCAGCAGTTTTGGTAGGGAGGGGGATCCTGAAGCTTTCTTT
CDR3: CASSFGREGDPEAFF

J: TRBJ2-2
D: TRBD1
size: .
V: TRBV24-1
DNA: TGTGCCACCAGTGATGGAGGACAGGGGAACACCGGGGAGCTGTTTTTT
CDR3: CATSDGGQGNTGELFF

J: TRBJ1-6
D: .
size: .
V: TRBV19
DNA: TGTGCCAGTAGGAAATCCCTAGATAATTCACCCCTCCACTTT
CDR3: CASRKSLDNSPLHF

J: TRBJ2-3
D: TRBD1
size: .
V: TRBV11-2
DNA: TGTGCCAGCAGCCTCTCCGTCGGGACAGGGGGCACAGATACGCAGTATTTT
CDR3: CASSLSVGTGGTDTQYF

J: TRBJ1-2
D: TRBD1
size: .
V: TRBV19
DNA: TGTGCCAGTAGTATGGGGGACAGGATCTATGGCTACACCTTC
CDR3: CASSMGDRIYGYTF

J: TRBJ2-7
D: .
size: .
V: TRBV23-1
DNA: TGCGCCAGCAGTCACCTTAATTTCCGGCAGCGAGAACGTCGCTACGAGCAGTACTTC
CDR3: CASSHLNFRQRERRYEQYF

J: TRBJ2-1
D: TRBD2
size: .
V: TRBV27
DNA: TGTGCCAGCAGTTCTGGCGGGAGGGCCTACAATGAGCAGTTCTTC
CDR3: CASSSGGRAYNEQFF

J: TRBJ2-5
D: .
size: .
V: TRBV30
DNA: TGTGCCTGGAACATCGGGGAAGAGACCCAGTACTTC
CDR3: CAWNIGEETQYF

J: TRBJ2-7
D: .
size: .
V: TRBV11-2
DNA: TGTGCCAGCAGGAGGGCAGCCTCCTACTCCTACGAGCAGTACTTC
CDR3: CASRRAASYSYEQYF

J: TRBJ2-1
D: .
size: once
V: TRBV7-3
DNA: TGTGCCAGCAGCTTAAAGGCACAGACCTACAATGAGCAGTTCTTC
CDR3: CASSLKAQTYNEQFF

J: TRBJ2-7
D: TRBD2
size: .
V: TRBV5-6
DNA: TGTGCCAGCAGCCCGGTTGGAGCGGGAGGGCCCTTCGAGCAGTACTTC
CDR3: CASSPVGAGGPFEQYF

J: TRBJ2-1
D: TRBD2
size: .
V: TRBV27
DNA: TGTGCCAGCAGTTTATTGGGCGGGAGTGAGCAGTTCTTC
CDR3: CASSLLGGSEQFF

J: TRBJ2-7
D: TRBD1
size: .
V: TRBV29-1
DNA: TGCAGCGCTGAGGGACAGGGTTACGAGCAGTACTTC
CDR3: CSAEGQGYEQYF

J: TRBJ1-6
D: .
size: .
V: TRBV6-5
DNA: TGTGCCAGCAGTTACTCGAGAACCGGGAATTCACCCCTCCACTTT
CDR3: CASSYSRTGNSPLHF

J: TRBJ1-1
D: TRBD1
size: .
V: TRBV28
DNA: TGTGCCAGCAGAGCTCAGGGGGCTACTGAAGCTTTCTTT
CDR3: CASRAQGATEAFF

J: TRBJ2-7
D: .
size: .
V: TRBV29-1
DNA: TGCAGCATCCGGCCGGGGGACTACGAGCAGTACTTC
CDR3: CSIRPGDYEQYF

J: TRBJ2-7
D: .
size: medium-sized
V: TRBV10-1
DNA: TGCGCCAGCAGTGAAGAGCGGCTGAAGGTCTACGAGCAGTACTTC
CDR3: CASSEERLKVYEQYF

J: TRBJ2-4
D: .
size: .
V: TRBV9
DNA: TGTGCCAGCAGCCCAGGACTGGAGGCGGGCATTCAGTACTTC
CDR3: CASSPGLEAGIQYF

J: TRBJ2-5
D: .
size: .
V: TRBV6-5
DNA: TGTGCCAGCAGGGTGGGCTTGTTAGAGACCCAGTACTTC
CDR3: CASRVGLLETQYF

J: TRBJ1-2
D: TRBD1
size: .
V: TRBV5-1
DNA: TGCGCCAGCTCAAACTTAGAGGCCCGGACAGGGTTTTCTCCTGGCTACACCTTC
CDR3: CASSNLEARTGFSPGYTF

J: TRBJ2-3
D: .
size: .
V: TRBV11-3
DNA: TGTGCCAGCAGCTCTAACACAGATACGCAGTATTTT
CDR3: CASSSNTDTQYF

J: TRBJ1-1
D: .
size: .
V: TRBV28
DNA: TGTGCCAGCTACGACTTCAGGGGGAACACTGAAGCTTTCTTT
CDR3: CASYDFRGNTEAFF

J: TRBJ2-3
D: TRBD2
size: few
V: TRBV10-2
DNA: TGCGCCAGCAGAGTAGCGGGAGGGCCGGTAGGTACGCAGTATTTT
CDR3: CASRVAGGPVGTQYF

J: TRBJ1-2
D: TRBD1
size: few
V: TRBV30
DNA: TGTGCCTGGGGACGTGGGACAGGGAGCGGCTACACCTTC
CDR3: CAWGRGTGSGYTF

J: TRBJ2-1
D: TRBD2
size: .
V: TRBV20-1
DNA: TGCAGTGCTAGTCCCGGGCCCGGACTAGCGGGGCGCAATGAGCAGTTCTTC
CDR3: CSASPGPGLAGRNEQFF

J: TRBJ1-1
D: .
size: .
V: TRBV29-1
DNA: TGCAGCGTTGAAGAGTCCCCCGGGGCTGAAGCTTTCTTT
CDR3: CSVEESPGAEAFF

J: TRBJ2-1
D: .
size: .
V: TRBV7-3
DNA: TGTGCCAGCAGCTTAAGGGGAACAGGGTATGAGCAGTTCTTC
CDR3: CASSLRGTGYEQFF

J: TRBJ1-5
D: .
size: .
V: TRBV3-1/TRBV3-2
DNA: TGTGCCAGCAGCCCGGTCAGCAATCAGCCCCAGCATTTT
CDR3: CASSPVSNQPQHF

J: TRBJ2-3
D: TRBD2
size: .
V: TRBV30
DNA: TGTGCCTGGAGTGTACAGCTAGCGGGAGGGCCAGATACGCAGTATTTT
CDR3: CAWSVQLAGGPDTQYF

J: TRBJ1-2
D: .
size: few
V: TRBV18
DNA: TGTGCCAGCTCACCGGCGGTTATTTTTAACTATGGCTACACCTTC
CDR3: CASSPAVIFNYGYTF

J: TRBJ1-2
D: TRBD1
size: .
V: TRBV7-9
DNA: TGTGCCAGCAGCTTTTTGGGGGGACAGGCCTTAGCTAACTATGGCTACACCTTC
CDR3: CASSFLGGQALANYGYTF

J: TRBJ1-1
D: TRBD1
size: .
V: TRBV11-2
DNA: TGTGCCAGAACAGGGGCCTGGGTGAACACTGAAGCTTTCTTT
CDR3: CARTGAWVNTEAFF

J: TRBJ2-7
D: .
size: .
V: TRBV7-2
DNA: TGTGCCAGCAGCTTAGTAGCGTTCGAGCAGTACTTC
CDR3: CASSLVAFEQYF

J: TRBJ2-1
D: .
size: .
V: TRBV28
DNA: TGTGCCAGCAGGGTTCAGGGTCGCGGCGATGAGCAGTTCTTC
CDR3: CASRVQGRGDEQFF

J: TRBJ1-5
D: .
size: .
V: TRBV24-1
DNA: TGTGCCACCAGTGGACTGACAGGCACTGTAGATCAGCCCCAGCATTTT
CDR3: CATSGLTGTVDQPQHF

J: TRBJ2-5
D: TRBD2
size: once
V: TRBV7-6
DNA: TGTGCCAGCAGTGCCAGGTTAGCGGGGGTCCAAGAGACCCAGTACTTC
CDR3: CASSARLAGVQETQYF

J: TRBJ2-5
D: TRBD1
size: .
V: TRBV2
DNA: TGTGCCAGCGTCCGGGGGACAGGCGGGCAAGAGACCCAGTACTTC
CDR3: CASVRGTGGQETQYF

J: TRBJ1-6
D: TRBD1
size: .
V: TRBV7-2
DNA: TGTGCCAGCAGCCCGTGGACAGGAGATAATTCACCCCTCCACTTT
CDR3: CASSPWTGDNSPLHF

J: TRBJ2-2
D: TRBD1
size: .
V: TRBV30
DNA: TGTGCCAGCCTCCGGGCAGGGGGCAACACCGGGGAGCTGTTTTTT
CDR3: CASLRAGGNTGELFF

J: TRBJ2-1
D: .
size: .
V: TRBV19
DNA: TGTGCCAGTAGTATGTCTAGCGCCATCAATGAGCAGTTCTTC
CDR3: CASSMSSAINEQFF

J: TRBJ2-4
D: .
size: .
V: TRBV21-1
DNA: TGTGCCAGCGGGGGGACAGCACTTAACATTCAGTACTTC
CDR3: CASGGTALNIQYF

J: TRBJ2-2
D: .
size: once
V: TRBV5-6
DNA: TGTGCCAGCAGCTTGTTATCTTACACCGGGGAGCTGTTTTTT
CDR3: CASSLLSYTGELFF